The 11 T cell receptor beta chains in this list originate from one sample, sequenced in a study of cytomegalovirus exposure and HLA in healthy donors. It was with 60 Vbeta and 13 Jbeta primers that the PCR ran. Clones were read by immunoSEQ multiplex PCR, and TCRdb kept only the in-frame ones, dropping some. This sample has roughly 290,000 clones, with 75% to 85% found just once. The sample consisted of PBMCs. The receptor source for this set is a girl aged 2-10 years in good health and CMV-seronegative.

Here the CDR3 reads CASSLGPQGNYGYTF. The CDR3 DNA is TGTGCCAGCAGCTTAGGCCCTCAGGGAAACTATGGCTACACCTTC. The J gene is TRBJ1-2, the V gene TRBV7-9, with a weak D call TRBD1 (5 bases). The V end lost 1 base, the J end lost 2 bases, and 11 bases lay between the germline ends. There are 15 residues in the CDR3. Germline V gives CDR1 SEHNR, CDR2 FQNEAQ (reference sequence).

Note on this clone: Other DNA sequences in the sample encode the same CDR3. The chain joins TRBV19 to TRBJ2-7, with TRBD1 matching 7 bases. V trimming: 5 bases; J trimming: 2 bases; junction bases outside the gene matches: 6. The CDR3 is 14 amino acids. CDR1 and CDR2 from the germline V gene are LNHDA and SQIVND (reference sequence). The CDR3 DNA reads TGTGCCAGTAGTCCGCGACAGGGTCCCTACGAGCAGTACTTC. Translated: CASSPRQGPYEQYF.

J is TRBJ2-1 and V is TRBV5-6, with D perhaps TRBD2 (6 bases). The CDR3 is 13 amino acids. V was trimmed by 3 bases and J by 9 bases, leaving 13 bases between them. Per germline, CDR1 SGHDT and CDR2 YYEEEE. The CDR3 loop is CASSYAGRGEQFF. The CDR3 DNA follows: TGTGCCAGCAGCTATGCGGGAAGGGGTGAGCAGTTCTTC.

The CDR3 region has the DNA TGCGCCAGCAACCCGGACAGGGCGGAGGCGGATACGCAGTATTTT. It translates to CASNPDRAEADTQYF. The chain employs TRBV5-1 and TRBJ2-3; TRBD1 matches at 8 bases. Trimming at V came to 6 bases and at J to 6 bases, leaving 12 bases not matched to a gene. CDR3 size: 15 residues. Per germline, CDR1 SGHRS and CDR2 YFSETQ.

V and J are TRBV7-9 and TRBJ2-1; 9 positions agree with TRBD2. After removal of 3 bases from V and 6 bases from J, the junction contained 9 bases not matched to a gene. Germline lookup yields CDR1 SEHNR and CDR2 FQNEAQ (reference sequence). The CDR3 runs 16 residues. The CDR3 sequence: CASSFRGTSKSNEQFF. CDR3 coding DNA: TGTGCCAGCAGCTTCCGGGGGACTAGCAAATCCAATGAGCAGTTCTTC. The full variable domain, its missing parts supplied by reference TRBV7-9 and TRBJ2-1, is DTGVSQNPRHKITKRGQNVTFRCDPISEHNRLYWYRQTLGQGPEFLTYFQNEAQLEKSRLLSDRFSAERPKGSFSTLEIQRTEQGDSAMYLCASSFRGTSKSNEQFFGPGTRLTVL.

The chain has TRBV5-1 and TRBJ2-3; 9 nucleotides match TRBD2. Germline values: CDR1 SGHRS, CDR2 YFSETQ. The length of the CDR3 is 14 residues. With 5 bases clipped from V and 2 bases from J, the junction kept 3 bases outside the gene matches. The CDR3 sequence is CASRGLAITDTQYF. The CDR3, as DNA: TGCGCCAGCAGAGGACTAGCGATCACAGATACGCAGTATTTT. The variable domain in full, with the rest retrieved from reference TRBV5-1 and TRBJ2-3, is KAGVTQTPRYLIKTRGQQVTLSCSPISGHRSVSWYQQTPGQGLQFLFEYFSETQRNKGNFPGRFSGRQFSNSRSEMNVSTLELGDSALYLCASRGLAITDTQYFGPGTRLTVL.

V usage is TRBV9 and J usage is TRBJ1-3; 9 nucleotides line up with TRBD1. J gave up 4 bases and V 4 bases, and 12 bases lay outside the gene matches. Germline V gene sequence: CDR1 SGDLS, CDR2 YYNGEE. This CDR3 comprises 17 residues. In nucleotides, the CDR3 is TGTGCCAGCAGCCCGAGTGCACAGGGGGCCGGCGGAAACACCATATATTTT. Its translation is CASSPSAQGAGGNTIYF.

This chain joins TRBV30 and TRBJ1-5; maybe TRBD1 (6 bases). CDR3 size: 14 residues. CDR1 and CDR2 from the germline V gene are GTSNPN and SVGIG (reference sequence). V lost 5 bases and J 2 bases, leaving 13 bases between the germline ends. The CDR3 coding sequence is TGTGCCTGGGGTACAGGGAATGGCAATCAGCCCCAGCATTTT. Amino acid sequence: CAWGTGNGNQPQHF.

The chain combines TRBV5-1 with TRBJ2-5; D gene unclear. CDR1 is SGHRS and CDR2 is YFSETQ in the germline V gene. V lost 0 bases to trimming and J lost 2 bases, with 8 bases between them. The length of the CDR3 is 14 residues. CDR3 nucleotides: TGCGCCAGCAGCTTGGGTACACAGCAAGAGACCCAGTACTTC. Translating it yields CASSLGTQQETQYF.

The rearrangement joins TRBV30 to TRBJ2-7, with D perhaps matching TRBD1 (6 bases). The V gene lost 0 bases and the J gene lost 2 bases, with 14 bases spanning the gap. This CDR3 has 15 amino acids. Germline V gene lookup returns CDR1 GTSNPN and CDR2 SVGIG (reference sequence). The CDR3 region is CAWSVPGTHTYEQYF. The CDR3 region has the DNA TGTGCCTGGAGTGTACCTGGGACACACACCTACGAGCAGTACTTC.

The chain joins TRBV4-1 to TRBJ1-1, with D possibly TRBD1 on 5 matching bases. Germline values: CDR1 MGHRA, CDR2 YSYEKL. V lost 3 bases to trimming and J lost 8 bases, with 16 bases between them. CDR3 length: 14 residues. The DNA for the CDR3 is TGCGCCAGCAGCCATAGGGACTTAGGGATGGAAGCTTTCTTT. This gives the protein CASSHRDLGMEAFF.